Listed below are T cell receptor beta chains from one sample, sequenced in a study of blood T cells in healthy people across ages. TCRdb itself ran the 5' RACE reads through MiXCR, one entry per CDR3 protein. Found here are 780,000 or so distinct CDR3 sequences, about 61% of them singletons; the top ten hold roughly 26%. Sequenced sample: blood. Every receptor here comes from a man aged 35-49 years in good health. Both conserved end residues are part of each CDR3. The order of the fields is D gene, J gene, clone size, V gene, CDR3 DNA, CDR3 protein. D genes are given only for firm matches. The size entry is marked missing in some rows and otherwise reads once, few, many or a size class.

NA,TRBJ2-2,NA,TRBV7-2,TGTGCCAGCAGCTCCGGGCTAGCGAACACCGGGGAGCTGTTTTTT,CASSSGLANTGELFF
NA,TRBJ2-1,NA,TRBV7-2,TGTGCCAGCAGCCCGGATAGCGCCGGGGGTTCCTACAATGAGCAGTTCTTC,CASSPDSAGGSYNEQFF
NA,TRBJ1-2,NA,TRBV6-2/TRBV6-3,TGTGCCAGCAGTTCGGACAGTAGGGGCTACACCTTC,CASSSDSRGYTF
TRBD1,TRBJ1-4,NA,TRBV4-2,TGTGCCAGCAGCCAAGATTGGGACAGGGGGCTCGGGGAAAAACTGTTTTTT,CASSQDWDRGLGEKLFF
NA,TRBJ2-3,NA,TRBV27,TGTGCCAGCAGTTTACTGACCTGGACAGCGGGAACAGATACGCAGTATTTT,CASSLLTWTAGTDTQYF
TRBD1,TRBJ1-1,NA,TRBV29-1,TGCAGCGTTGAAGGGCCCACAGGGGGCATAGAAGCTTTCTTT,CSVEGPTGGIEAFF
TRBD2,TRBJ2-3,NA,TRBV12-3/TRBV12-4,TGTGCCAGCAGCCTGCGGGGGATTAGCACAGATACGCAGTATTTT,CASSLRGISTDTQYF
TRBD2,TRBJ2-5,NA,TRBV7-9,TGTGCCAGCAGATCCGGACTAGCGGGAGGCGTAGGAGAAGGGGCCCAGTACTTC,CASRSGLAGGVGEGAQYF
TRBD2,TRBJ2-1,NA,TRBV10-3,TGTGCCATCAGTGAGTCAGGGCGGGGGGGCATAGATGAGCAGTTCTTC,CAISESGRGGIDEQFF
TRBD1,TRBJ1-6,once,TRBV20-1,TGCAGTGCTAGACCATTCTCAGGGGGGTCCTATAATTCACCCCTCCACTTT,CSARPFSGGSYNSPLHF
NA,TRBJ1-2,once,TRBV4-2,TGTGCCAGCAGCCAAGAGCAGCACTATGGCTACACCTTC,CASSQEQHYGYTF
NA,TRBJ2-7,NA,TRBV29-1,TGCAGCGTTGTGGACGGCGAAGGTTCCTACGAGCAGTACTTC,CSVVDGEGSYEQYF
NA,TRBJ1-2,NA,TRBV3-1,TGTGCCAGCAGCGGCCGTGGCCGGGCGGGGAACTATGGCTACACCTTC,CASSGRGRAGNYGYTF
NA,TRBJ2-3,NA,TRBV7-2,TGTGCCAGCAGCCGAGGCGGCAGGATTGGAGATACGCAGTATTTT,CASSRGGRIGDTQYF
NA,TRBJ2-5,NA,TRBV27,TGTGCCAGCAGTTTAAGGTGGCAGAGAGAGACCCAGTACTTC,CASSLRWQRETQYF
TRBD2,TRBJ2-1,few,TRBV29-1,TGCAGCGTCAAGGCCGCGGGAGGGCCTGAAAATGAGCAGTTCTTC,CSVKAAGGPENEQFF
NA,TRBJ2-5,NA,TRBV7-2,TGTGCCAGCAGCTTTAATCGCCAGGGGAGGGGCGCGACCCAGTACTTC,CASSFNRQGRGATQYF
TRBD1,TRBJ2-2,NA,TRBV6-5,TGTGCCAGCAGTTCGGGACAGGGAGTGACCGGGGAGCTGTTTTTT,CASSSGQGVTGELFF
NA,TRBJ2-3,NA,TRBV24-1,TGTGCCACCAGTGGAGCAGAGCCAGATGGTACGCAGTATTTT,CATSGAEPDGTQYF
TRBD1,TRBJ2-5,NA,TRBV5-6,TGTGCCAGCAGCTTGGTCGGACAGGGGGCTCGAGAGACCCAGTACTTC,CASSLVGQGARETQYF
TRBD2,TRBJ2-1,few,TRBV29-1,TGCAGCGTTGAACCTAGCGGGAGGGTGAATGAGCAGTTCTTC,CSVEPSGRVNEQFF
TRBD1,TRBJ1-2,few,TRBV5-1,TGCGCCAGCGGCACCCCGGGACAGGGGAGGCATGGCTACACCTTC,CASGTPGQGRHGYTF
NA,TRBJ1-5,NA,TRBV6-2/TRBV6-3,TGTGCCAGCAGTTACTCGGGGATCGGACATTCGCAGCATTTT,CASSYSGIGHSQHF
TRBD1,TRBJ1-1,NA,TRBV27,TGTGCCAGCAGTCCCCTCCTATTTATTCAGGGGGTAGGATCTGAAGCTTTCTTT,CASSPLLFIQGVGSEAFF
NA,TRBJ1-2,NA,TRBV7-3,TGTGCCAGCAGCGCCCCTTGGGGCACACGAGGTGGCTACACCTTC,CASSAPWGTRGGYTF
TRBD1,TRBJ2-5,few,TRBV10-3,TGTGCCATCAGGGGGACAGGGGGAGAGGAGACCCAGTACTTC,CAIRGTGGEETQYF
TRBD2,TRBJ2-3,few,TRBV9,TGTGCCAGCAGCGTGGCTAGCGGTCCTAGCACAGATACGCAGTATTTT,CASSVASGPSTDTQYF
NA,TRBJ2-7,few,TRBV7-2,TGTGCCAGCAGTTCCGGGGAACTGAGTAACGAGCAGTACTTC,CASSSGELSNEQYF
TRBD1,TRBJ2-1,few,TRBV27,TGTGCCAGCAGGGACAGGGTCCTCGATGAGCAGTTCTTC,CASRDRVLDEQFF
TRBD1,TRBJ2-3,once,TRBV5-1,TGCGCCAGCAGCTTGGCCGGGACAGGGGGTGATACGCAGTATTTT,CASSLAGTGGDTQYF
NA,TRBJ1-4,NA,TRBV14,TGTGCCAGCGGCCAGGCTTTCGTGGGGGCAACTAATGAAAAACTGTTTTTT,CASGQAFVGATNEKLFF
NA,TRBJ1-1,NA,TRBV11-3,TGTGCCAGCAGTGTCAGTTTGTATTATGAAGCTTTCTTT,CASSVSLYYEAFF
NA,TRBJ2-5,few,TRBV9,TGTGCCAGCAGCCGCACCCGAGGAGAACAAGAGACCCAGTACTTC,CASSRTRGEQETQYF
TRBD1,TRBJ2-7,NA,TRBV20-1,TGCAGTGCTAGAAAGGGACAGGGGTATCCCTACGAGCAGTACTTC,CSARKGQGYPYEQYF
NA,TRBJ1-1,few,TRBV4-1,TGCGCCAGCAGCCCCGACAGGTTCGGCAACACTGAAGCTTTCTTT,CASSPDRFGNTEAFF
NA,TRBJ1-4,few,TRBV11-2,TGTGCCAGCAGCTTAGGGCCTACCGCTGGAAAACTGTTTTTT,CASSLGPTAGKLFF
NA,TRBJ2-7,NA,TRBV18,TGTGCCAGCTCAACCCGGGACCCACCCTACGAGCAGTACTTC,CASSTRDPPYEQYF